These 6 T cell receptor beta chains came from one sample sequenced in a study of CD8 T cells in Susac syndrome. An amount of RNA that ranged from roughly 0.5 to 1 ug was reverse transcribed with random hexamers. TCRdb re-derived calls from the immunoSEQ multiplex PCR reads in MiXCR, one entry per CDR3 protein. This table has approximately 75,000 distinct CDR3 sequences, approximately 95% appearing once. The sample consisted of CD8+ T cells from PBMCs. These receptors were obtained from a human donor in good health.

The chain combines TRBV19 with TRBJ2-1, with TRBD2 matching over 11 bases. The CDR3 totals 16 residues. V shed 4 bases and J 6 bases; nucleotides not matched to a gene: 8. Germline loops: CDR1 LNHDA, CDR2 SQIVND (reference sequence). CDR3 amino acids: CASSTYSGGASNEQFF. For the CDR3, the DNA is TGTGCCAGTAGTACCTATAGCGGGGGGGCGTCCAATGAGCAGTTCTTC.

CDR3 protein: CASSLGPGPGRAYEQYV. The CDR3, as DNA: TGTGCTAGCAGCTTAGGTCCGGGCCCCGGAAGGGCCTACGAGCAGTACGTC. V is TRBV7-7 and J is TRBJ2-7; D is unclear. The CDR3 covers 17 residues. CDR1 is SSHAT and CDR2 is FNYEAQ in the germline V gene (reference sequence).

V is TRBV7-9 and J is TRBJ2-7; D is perhaps TRBD1 or TRBD2 (5 bases each). Germline CDR1 and CDR2: SEHNR and FQNEAQ (reference sequence). This CDR3 comprises 14 residues. Trimming pared 4 bases from V and 5 bases from J, leaving 15 bases between. This CDR3 is CASSYRDGPHEQYF. The CDR3 bases are TGTGCCAGCAGCTACCGGGACGGTCCCCACGAGCAGTACTTC.

This clonotype was detected only once. The rearrangement joins TRBV3-1 to TRBJ1-5; TRBD1 matches at 7 bases. The CDR3 length is 13 residues. The junction had 2 bases not matched to a gene; V was cut back by 4 bases and J by 5 bases. The germline CDR1 and CDR2 sequences are LGHDT and YNNKEL (reference sequence). CDR3 loop: CASSPGGDQPQHF. The CDR3 coding sequence is TGTGCCAGCAGCCCAGGGGGAGATCAGCCCCAGCATTTT. The full variable domain, completed using reference TRBV3-1 and TRBJ1-5, is DTAVSQTPKYLVTQMGNDKSIKCEQNLGHDTMYWYKQDSKKFLKIMFSYNNKELIINETVPNRFSPKSPDKAHLNLHINSLELGDSAVYFCASSPGGDQPQHFGDGTRLSIL.

The gene calls are TRBV15 and TRBJ1-1; D uncertain. The germline V and J ends were trimmed by 3 bases and 3 bases, with 11 bases remaining between them. The V gene's germline CDR1 is LNHNV and CDR2 YYDKDF (reference sequence). The CDR3 loop spans 14 amino acids. CDR3 bases: TGTGCCACCAGCAGGGTTTCCTGGGACACTGAAGCTTTCTTT. Amino acid sequence: CATSRVSWDTEAFF.

J is TRBJ2-5 and V is TRBV7-2; D uncertain. The CDR3 sequence is 14 residues long. Trimming left V 2 bases short and J 4 bases short, with 11 bases between. CDR1 and CDR2 from the germline V gene are SGHTA and FQGNSA. The CDR3 loop is CASSLWLFGETQYF. The CDR3 nucleotides are TGTGCCAGCAGCTTATGGTTATTCGGAGAGACCCAGTACTTC.